One sample yielded the 13 T cell receptor beta chains listed below, sequenced in a study of HIV-infected patients and healthy controls. No cell fractionation was done, so the repertoire covers all unsorted peripheral blood T cells. Reverse transcription used around 500 ng RNA and constant-region primers for alpha and beta. Using multiplexing indices, alpha and beta chain libraries were generated apart by chain-specific third strand synthesis. MiXCR was run by TCRdb on the 5' RACE reads, yielding one entry per CDR3 protein. The sample shows 18,000 or so distinct CDR3 sequences, less than 15% of them seen only once. Material: blood. These receptors all stem from an adult in good health.

By share, this clonotype counts as medium-sized. The chain carries TRBV28 and TRBJ1-2; 11 nucleotides match TRBD1. Germline CDR1 and CDR2: MDHEN and SYDVKM. The CDR3 has 15 residues. V lost 6 bases to trimming and J lost 6 bases; unmatched junction nucleotides: 9. The CDR3 reads CASSLQGQGDDGYTF. The CDR3 bases are TGTGCCAGCAGCCTCCAGGGACAGGGGGACGATGGCTACACCTTC.

This clonotype was detected a few times. V gene TRBV7-2 combines with J gene TRBJ1-1; D may be TRBD1 (5 bases). The germline CDR1 and CDR2 sequences are SGHTA and FQGNSA. Deletions cut 2 bases from V and 4 bases from J, with 11 bases between. This CDR3 has 14 amino acids. The CDR3 sequence is CASSLISGGTEAFF. Here the CDR3 DNA reads TGTGCCAGCAGCTTAATCTCCGGGGGCACTGAAGCTTTCTTT.

This clonotype is categorized as medium-sized (0.01 to 0.1%). The gene calls are TRBV29-1 and TRBJ1-3; D is possibly TRBD1 (6 bases). CDR1 is SQVTM and CDR2 is ANQGSEA in the germline V gene. The germline V and J ends were trimmed by 6 bases and 4 bases, with 10 bases remaining between them. CDR3 length: 12 amino acids. CDR3 loop: CSVVQGGNTIYF. CDR3 nucleotides: TGCAGCGTCGTACAGGGAGGAAACACCATATATTTT.

This clonotype was observed many times. The chain joins TRBV18 to TRBJ1-4, with 8 nucleotides matching TRBD1. CDR1 and CDR2 (germline): KGHSH, LQKENI. V trimming: 2 bases; J trimming: 4 bases; junction bases outside the gene matches: 6. This CDR3 has 16 residues. The CDR3 is CASSPEGTGINEKLFF. The CDR3 nucleotides are TGTGCCAGCTCACCAGAAGGGACAGGTATTAATGAAAAACTGTTTTTT.

This rearrangement joins TRBV7-2 to TRBJ2-7; 7 bases fit TRBD1. Losses at the gene ends were 6 bases for V and 3 bases for J; bases not matched to a gene: 11. CDR3 length: 15 amino acids. Germline values: CDR1 SGHTA, CDR2 FQGNSA. The CDR3 loop is CASRPDRALYYEQYF. The CDR3 nucleotides are TGTGCCAGCAGGCCCGACAGGGCCTTGTACTACGAGCAGTACTTC.

The rearrangement uses TRBV7-2 and TRBJ2-5, with 7 nucleotides matching TRBD2. Germline CDR1 SGHTA, CDR2 FQGNSA. With V trimmed by 5 bases and J by 5 bases, 8 bases remained unmatched. The CDR3 sequence is 14 residues long. The CDR3 region has the DNA TGTGCCAGCAGCCCCTGGTTTAGCGGGGAGACCCAGTACTTC. This sequence encodes CASSPWFSGETQYF.

This clonotype was seen at least ten times. The chain has TRBV4-3 and TRBJ1-2; D uncertain. The germline V gene has CDR1 LGHNA and CDR2 YSLEER. CDR3 length equals 16 residues. Trimming stripped 0 bases from V and 7 bases from J, with 18 bases between. The CDR3 bases are TGCGCCAGCAGCCAAGATTTAGGACGTGGGATCCCTGGCTACACCTTC. It translates to CASSQDLGRGIPGYTF.

This clonotype was seen repeatedly, ten times or more. The genes are TRBV25-1 and TRBJ2-1; D ambiguous. V was trimmed by 6 bases and J by 4 bases, leaving 4 bases between them. This CDR3 has 11 residues. CDR1 is MGHDK and CDR2 is SYGVNS in the germline V gene. CDR3 DNA sequence: TGTGCCAGCAGAACATACAATGAGCAGTTCTTC. Its protein is CASRTYNEQFF.

In its sample, this clonotype was seen many times. The gene calls are TRBV27 and TRBJ2-2; D gene unclear. Germline V lookup: CDR1 MNHEY, CDR2 SMNVEV (reference sequence). Trimming cost V 2 bases and J 2 bases, with 3 bases left between them. This CDR3 has 13 amino acids. The CDR3 nucleotides are TGTGCCAGCAGTTTACTAAACACCGGGGAGCTGTTTTTT. It yields the protein CASSLLNTGELFF.

The chain uses TRBV20-1 and TRBJ1-5; maybe TRBD1 (5 bases). The germline CDR1 and CDR2 sequences are DFQATT and SNEGSKA (reference sequence). Trimming pared 0 bases from V and 5 bases from J, leaving 11 bases between. CDR3 length: 14 amino acids. CDR3 nucleotides: TGCAGTGCTAGAGATCGAAGGGGCTATCAGCCCCAGCATTTT. Its protein product is CSARDRRGYQPQHF.

The sample holds many counts of this clonotype. The rearrangement uses TRBV29-1 and TRBJ1-1; 7 bases match TRBD1. Germline V gives CDR1 SQVTM, CDR2 ANQGSEA. With 6 bases clipped from V and 4 bases from J, the junction kept 8 bases outside the gene matches. This CDR3 spans 13 amino acids. CDR3 DNA sequence: TGCAGCGTGGAGACAGGGTCGGGCACTGAAGCTTTCTTT. Its translation: CSVETGSGTEAFF.

The genes are TRBV19 and TRBJ2-7; D is unresolved. CDR1 and CDR2 from the germline V gene are LNHDA and SQIVND (reference sequence). This CDR3 contains 12 residues. Trimming left V 3 bases short and J 5 bases short, with 8 bases between. The CDR3 spells CASSISTNEQYF. The CDR3 nucleotides read TGTGCCAGTAGTATTTCCACAAACGAGCAGTACTTC.

This clonotype was counted many times. The junction differs from germline at one of its ends, possibly a read error. The V call is TRBV3-1, the J call TRBJ2-3, with 7 bases identical to TRBD1. Germline values: CDR1 LGHDT, CDR2 YNNKEL (reference sequence). The CDR3 spans 13 residues. CDR3 DNA: TGTGCCAGCAGCCAAGTGATCAGTTCCGGGACAGATTTT. It codes for CASSQVISSGTDF.